This TCR beta chain was recorded in a study of shared clonotypes between healthy human individuals. Trimming removed 5 bases from V and 7 bases from J, with 17 bases in between. Germline V gene data show CDR1 as MNHEY and CDR2 as SVGAGI. The CDR3 contains 14 residues. Findings and limits, study-wide: A small donor pool kept down the genetic and exposure-history diversity that was represented.

The authors ran the assay at deep level. Sorted-subset replicate PCR reactions were performed with about 210 ng DNA, corresponding to roughly 29,000 T cell genomes. Profiling relied on immunoSEQ multiplex PCR, and the TCRdb table lists in-frame clones only, not all of them. The repertoire holds approximately 810,000 clones, with more than 85% as singletons. It was CD45RO-negative cells, positively selected for CCR7, that made up naive CD8 cells, with terminally differentiated effector memory CD45RA+ cells excluded. To note about this clone: Its target is unknown.

This receptor was obtained from a man aged 30 to 45 in good health. The chain combines TRBV6-5 with TRBJ1-1; a weak D match, TRBD1 (5 bases). Sequencing was carried out using naive CD8+ T cells sorted from blood. In DNA form, the CDR3 reads TGTGCCAGCAGTCCATTTGGACACATAAGTGAAGCTTTCTTT. Translation gives CASSPFGHISEAFF.